Following are 31 T cell receptor beta chains from one sample sequenced in a study of T-cell reconstitution after alpha-beta-depleted transplantation in children. The TCRbeta library incorporated unique molecular identifiers. TCRdb fed the PCR reads into MiXCR, producing one record per CDR3 protein. The sample includes some 490,000 distinct CDR3 sequences, approximately 12% of them seen just once. The source material was PBMCs from the stem cell graft donor, sampled from the stem cell graft. Receptors were obtained from a human donor who donated a stem cell graft to a child with combined immunodeficiency.

This clonotype was counted many times. The chain joins TRBV29-1 to TRBJ2-3; 7 nucleotides agree with TRBD2. The V gene end was trimmed by 1 base and the J gene end by 1 base; junction bases not matched to a gene: 2. The CDR3 length is 14 residues. Per the germline V gene, CDR1 is SQVTM and CDR2 is ANQGSEA. CDR3 nucleotide sequence: TGCAGCGTTGAAGGGACTAGGCGCACAGATACGCAGTATTTT. The encoded protein is CSVEGTRRTDTQYF.

The chain recombines TRBV25-1 with TRBJ2-3; D possibly corresponds to TRBD2 (5 bases). Germline V lookup: CDR1 MGHDK, CDR2 SYGVNS. This CDR3 is 14 amino acids long. V shed 4 bases and J shed 3 bases, with 11 bases lying between them. DNA of the CDR3: TGTGCCAGCAGTGCCAGCGGAAGAACAGATACGCAGTATTTT. This sequence encodes CASSASGRTDTQYF.

In this sample, this clonotype turned up many times. The gene calls are TRBV20-1 and TRBJ2-3; 7 bases line up with TRBD2. V lost 1 base to trimming and J lost 6 bases; unmatched junction nucleotides: 4. The CDR3 sequence is 13 residues long. Germline V gene sequence: CDR1 DFQATT, CDR2 SNEGSKA (reference sequence). The CDR3 region is CSARGEGGDTQYF. In DNA, the CDR3 is TGCAGTGCTAGAGGGGAGGGAGGGGATACGCAGTATTTT.

The chain recombines TRBV7-2 with TRBJ2-5; weak D call: TRBD2 (6 bases). With 5 bases removed from V and 5 bases from J, the gap between germline ends came to 18 bases. CDR1 and CDR2 (germline): SGHTA, FQGNSA. The CDR3 contains 15 residues. The CDR3 here is CASSRRTGEGETQYF. The DNA of the CDR3 is TGTGCCAGCAGCCGACGGACGGGGGAAGGGGAGACCCAGTACTTC.

V is TRBV12-5 and J is TRBJ1-1; D perhaps matches TRBD1 (5 bases). Germline CDR1 LGHNT, CDR2 FRNRAP. This CDR3 spans 14 amino acids. Trimming pared 3 bases from V and 1 base from J, leaving 9 bases between. The DNA of the CDR3 is TGTGCTAGTGGTTTTGCGGGGACGAACACTGAAGCTTTCTTT. Its protein is CASGFAGTNTEAFF.

This clonotype has only a few counts. The junction does not match germline at one end; this may be a read error. The rearrangement uses TRBV3-1 and TRBJ2-5, with D perhaps matching TRBD2 (6 bases). Germline-derived CDR1 and CDR2 are LGHDT and YNNKEL (reference sequence). The CDR3 is 18 amino acids. For the CDR3, the DNA is TGTGCCAGCAGGCAAGCCTCCCTAAGACCCGACCGGGGGGAGACCCAGTACTTC. This sequence encodes CASRQASLRPDRGETQYF.

The chain combines TRBV6-2 or TRBV6-3 with TRBJ2-1, with 7 bases aligning to TRBD2. V was pared by 6 bases and J by 3 bases, with 14 bases of the junction left unmatched. The germline CDR1 and CDR2 sequences are MNHEY and SVGEGT. This CDR3 contains 17 residues. CDR3 residues: CASSRRTSLVLYNEQFF. The CDR3 nucleotides are TGTGCCAGCAGCCGTCGGACTAGTCTTGTCCTCTACAATGAGCAGTTCTTC.

This clonotype was observed many times. This chain joins TRBV4-3 and TRBJ2-2; 8 bases line up with TRBD1. After removal of 4 bases from V and 1 base from J, the junction contained 2 bases not matched to a gene. This CDR3 has 15 residues. Germline V gives CDR1 LGHNA, CDR2 YSLEER. CDR3 in amino acids: CASSRTGKNTGELFF. DNA of the CDR3: TGCGCCAGCAGCCGGACAGGGAAGAACACCGGGGAGCTGTTTTTT.

This clonotype was found many times. V and J are TRBV7-6 and TRBJ2-1; D unclear. With 0 bases removed from V and 3 bases from J, the gap between germline ends came to 12 bases. The CDR3 length is 16 residues. CDR1 SGHVS and CDR2 FNYEAQ come from the germline V gene. CDR3 sequence: CASSLAIGPNYNEQFF. In DNA form, the CDR3 reads TGTGCCAGCAGCTTAGCGATCGGACCGAACTACAATGAGCAGTTCTTC.

This clonotype turned up a few times. The V and J genes are TRBV6-5 and TRBJ2-7, with 10 nucleotides matching TRBD1. Trimming removed 2 bases from V and 3 bases from J; junction bases left unmatched: 4. Germline CDR1 reads MNHEY; CDR2 reads SVGAGI. The length of the CDR3 is 15 residues. This chain's CDR3 is CASSYTGTGVYEQYF. CDR3 DNA sequence: TGTGCCAGCAGTTACACGGGGACAGGGGTCTACGAGCAGTACTTC.

This clonotype was seen repeatedly, ten times or more. V and J are TRBV12-3 or TRBV12-4 and TRBJ2-7; 11 bases agree with TRBD1. The CDR3 is 13 residues long. With 4 bases clipped from V and 5 bases from J, the junction kept 1 base outside the gene matches. The CDR3 spells CASSWTGGNEQYF. The CDR3, as DNA: TGTGCCAGCAGTTGGACAGGGGGCAACGAGCAGTACTTC.

The J gene is TRBJ2-7, the V gene TRBV11-1; 7 bases are a match to TRBD1. With 1 base clipped from V and 1 base from J, the junction kept 13 bases outside the gene matches. The CDR3 covers 18 residues. From germline, CDR1 is SGHAT and CDR2 FQDESV (reference sequence). The CDR3: CASSLVGQGVLGSYEQYF. CDR3 DNA: TGTGCCAGCAGCTTAGTCGGGCAGGGGGTTCTGGGATCCTACGAGCAGTACTTC.

This clonotype was seen only a few times. An end of the junction differs from the germline gene, which may be a read error. This chain connects TRBV7-8 to TRBJ2-1; 7 bases map to TRBD2. Germline CDR1 SGHVS, CDR2 FQNEAQ. The CDR3 consists of 19 residues. The CDR3: CASNLVGAGRAASGNEQFF. The DNA for the CDR3 is TGTGCCAGCAACTTAGTAGGCGCAGGGAGGGCGGCCTCGGGCAATGAGCAGTTCTTC.

This clonotype was picked up a small number of times. The chain employs TRBV29-1 and TRBJ2-3; TRBD1 agrees at 7 bases. The germline gives CDR1 SQVTM, CDR2 ANQGSEA. Germline trimming cut 4 bases from V and 6 bases from J; bases unmatched to any gene: 4. This CDR3 is 12 amino acids long. The CDR3 region is CSVGTGEDTQYF. The CDR3 DNA follows: TGCAGCGTTGGAACAGGGGAGGATACGCAGTATTTT.

This CDR3 is CASSQDSHLGTIYF. The CDR3 coding sequence is TGCGCCAGCAGCCAAGATTCCCACTTGGGCACCATATATTTT. The rearrangement joins TRBV4-3 to TRBJ1-3; no clear D. Germline CDR1 LGHNA, CDR2 YSLEER. The CDR3 sequence is 14 residues long. V was pared by 0 bases and J by 9 bases, with 12 bases between.

This clonotype has ten or more counts. The chain employs TRBV7-8 and TRBJ2-1; D gene unclear. V was trimmed by 1 base and J by 0 bases, leaving 7 bases between them. Germline-derived CDR1 and CDR2 are SGHVS and FQNEAQ. CDR3 length: 15 residues. CDR3 residues: CASSLEGFSYNEQFF. In DNA, the CDR3 is TGTGCCAGCAGCTTAGAGGGTTTCTCCTACAATGAGCAGTTCTTC.

The table lists this clonotype with a few counts. The V gene is TRBV7-2, the J gene TRBJ2-3; 8 bases fit TRBD2. The CDR3 contains 14 residues. Germline assignment: CDR1 SGHTA and CDR2 FQGNSA. The V and J ends lost 3 bases and 5 bases, in that order; junction bases with no gene match: 4. The CDR3 loop is CASSFFTSGDTQYF. The DNA of the CDR3 is TGTGCCAGCAGCTTTTTTACTAGCGGAGATACGCAGTATTTT.

The table lists this clonotype with a few counts. The V and J genes are TRBV7-2 and TRBJ2-5; D unclear. Germline-derived CDR1 and CDR2 are SGHTA and FQGNSA. V lost 2 bases to trimming and J lost 7 bases, with 5 bases between them. The length of the CDR3 is 11 residues. This CDR3 reads CASSLSLTQYF. CDR3 bases: TGTGCCAGCAGCTTATCGCTGACCCAGTACTTC.

The rearrangement joins TRBV7-9 to TRBJ2-3; D unclear. Germline V gene lookup returns CDR1 SEHNR and CDR2 FQNEAQ (reference sequence). The ends were cut back, 5 bases at V and 0 bases at J, with 6 bases in the middle. The CDR3 consists of 13 residues. CDR3 sequence: CASSIDSTDTQYF. The DNA of the CDR3 is TGTGCCAGCAGCATCGACAGCACAGATACGCAGTATTTT.

This clonotype has ten or more counts. V and J are TRBV9 and TRBJ1-5; D call uncertain. Trimming cost V 4 bases and J 0 bases, with 11 bases left between them. Germline V gene sequence: CDR1 SGDLS, CDR2 YYNGEE. The CDR3 is made up of 15 amino acids. CDR3 DNA: TGTGCCAGCAGCCCGTTAGGAGATAGCAATCAGCCCCAGCATTTT. Translation: CASSPLGDSNQPQHF.

This clonotype was found many times. The V and J genes are TRBV4-3 and TRBJ2-2, with 9 bases aligning to TRBD2. Germline lookup yields CDR1 LGHNA and CDR2 YSLEER. V gave up 5 bases and J gave up 6 bases; unmatched junction bases: 10. CDR3 length equals 16 residues. CDR3: CASSAEVSGSPGELFF. DNA for the CDR3: TGCGCCAGCAGCGCCGAGGTTAGCGGGAGCCCCGGGGAGCTGTTTTTT.

This chain links TRBV3-1 with TRBJ1-4; unclear D gene. Germline V CDR1 and CDR2: LGHDT, YNNKEL (reference sequence). The V end was cut by 3 bases, the J end by 8 bases, with 16 bases between. The CDR3 spans 15 residues. The CDR3 protein is CASSHAEKGREKLFF. DNA of the CDR3: TGTGCCAGCAGCCATGCGGAGAAAGGGAGAGAAAAACTGTTTTTT. The full variable domain, with the rest looked up from reference TRBV3-1 and TRBJ1-4, is DTAVSQTPKYLVTQMGNDKSIKCEQNLGHDTMYWYKQDSKKFLKIMFSYNNKELIINETVPNRFSPKSPDKAHLNLHINSLELGDSAVYFCASSHAEKGREKLFFGSGTQLSVL.

This clonotype was seen a few times. This chain joins TRBV18 and TRBJ2-3; D might be TRBD1 (6 bases). Germline CDR1 KGHSH, CDR2 LQKENI. Between the trimmed V and J ends, which lost 4 bases and 1 base, there was a span of 12 bases. The CDR3 is 15 residues long. The CDR3, as DNA: TGTGCCAGCTCACTAACAGGGTTGGGCACAGATACGCAGTATTTT. It encodes CASSLTGLGTDTQYF.

In this sample, this clonotype turned up many times. The rearrangement joins TRBV6-1 to TRBJ1-5; no reliable D call. CDR3 length equals 14 residues. Trimming shortened V by 2 bases and J by 6 bases, and 11 bases separated the two germline ends. Germline V gene data show CDR1 as MNHNS and CDR2 as SASEGT. This chain's CDR3 is CASSESRASQPQHF. CDR3 DNA: TGTGCCAGCAGTGAATCGAGGGCTTCTCAGCCCCAGCATTTT.

The chain recombines TRBV5-1 with TRBJ2-1; D is tentatively TRBD1 or TRBD2 (5 bases each). V gave up 4 bases and J gave up 10 bases, with 18 bases separating them. The CDR3 has 14 residues. Germline V gene sequence: CDR1 SGHRS, CDR2 YFSETQ. CDR3 coding DNA: TGCGCCAGCAGCCCAAGGGGACCTTACCCAGAGCAGTTCTTC. This translates into CASSPRGPYPEQFF. The full variable domain, with the rest looked up from reference TRBV5-1 and TRBJ2-1, is KAGVTQTPRYLIKTRGQQVTLSCSPISGHRSVSWYQQTPGQGLQFLFEYFSETQRNKGNFPGRFSGRQFSNSRSEMNVSTLELGDSALYLCASSPRGPYPEQFFGPGTRLTVL.

This chain links TRBV15 with TRBJ2-2; D unresolved. The CDR3 is made up of 14 amino acids. Per the germline V gene, CDR1 is LNHNV and CDR2 is YYDKDF (reference sequence). The V gene lost 0 bases and the J gene lost 6 bases, with 8 bases spanning the gap. The CDR3 DNA reads as TGTGCCACCAGCAGAGAGCAGTGGTCCGGGGAGCTGTTTTTT. This translates into CATSREQWSGELFF. The entire variable domain, with the rest obtained from reference TRBV15 and TRBJ2-2, is as follows: DAMVIQNPRYQVTQFGKPVTLSCSQTLNHNVMYWYQQKSSQAPKLLFHYYDKDFNNEADTPDNFQSRRPNTSFCFLDIRSPGLGDTAMYLCATSREQWSGELFFGEGSRLTVL.

This clonotype was detected many times. This chain uses TRBV4-3 with TRBJ2-7, with D maybe TRBD2 (5 bases). Germline values: CDR1 LGHNA, CDR2 YSLEER. V was shortened by 0 bases and J by 3 bases, with 15 bases between the two germline ends. The CDR3 loop spans 16 amino acids. The CDR3 loop reads CASSQDYRGMDYEQYF. CDR3 coding DNA: TGCGCCAGCAGCCAAGATTATCGGGGAATGGACTACGAGCAGTACTTC.

This clonotype was counted between two and nine times. This chain connects TRBV7-9 to TRBJ2-6; 7 bases are shared with TRBD1. Germline loops: CDR1 SEHNR, CDR2 FQNEAQ (reference sequence). V lost 5 bases, J lost 0 bases, and 7 bases stayed unmatched. The CDR3 is 17 residues long. CDR3 bases: TGTGCCAGCAGCCGACGGACAGGCAGCTCTGGGGCCAACGTCCTGACTTTC. It translates to CASSRRTGSSGANVLTF. The whole variable domain, filled in from reference TRBV7-9 and TRBJ2-6, reads DTGVSQNPRHKITKRGQNVTFRCDPISEHNRLYWYRQTLGQGPEFLTYFQNEAQLEKSRLLSDRFSAERPKGSFSTLEIQRTEQGDSAMYLCASSRRTGSSGANVLTFGAGSRLTVL.

V is TRBV4-3 and J is TRBJ1-1; D is uncertain. Trimming took off 0 bases at V and 5 bases at J, with 13 bases between the two ends. Germline V gives CDR1 LGHNA, CDR2 YSLEER. This CDR3 is built from 15 residues. The CDR3 nucleotides are TGCGCCAGCAGCCAAGATTCTCGCAGAGGGACTGAAGCTTTCTTT. Its protein product is CASSQDSRRGTEAFF.

V gene TRBV7-2 combines with J gene TRBJ1-2; the match to TRBD1 covers 10 bases. Germline CDR1 and CDR2: SGHTA and FQGNSA. The CDR3 is 15 residues long. Losses at the gene ends were 5 bases for V and 4 bases for J; bases not matched to a gene: 7. The CDR3 bases are TGTGCCAGCAGCACAAAGACAGGGGGCAGCTATGGCTACACCTTC. Amino acid sequence: CASSTKTGGSYGYTF.

This clonotype appeared many times. The rearrangement uses TRBV4-2 and TRBJ2-1; D possibly corresponds to TRBD2 (5 bases). The CDR3 sequence is 15 residues long. V lost 3 bases and J lost 4, with 13 bases in between. Germline assignment: CDR1 LGHNA and CDR2 YNFKEQ. This CDR3 is CASSQASRGYNEQFF. The CDR3, as DNA: TGTGCCAGCAGCCAGGCGTCACGGGGTTACAATGAGCAGTTCTTC.